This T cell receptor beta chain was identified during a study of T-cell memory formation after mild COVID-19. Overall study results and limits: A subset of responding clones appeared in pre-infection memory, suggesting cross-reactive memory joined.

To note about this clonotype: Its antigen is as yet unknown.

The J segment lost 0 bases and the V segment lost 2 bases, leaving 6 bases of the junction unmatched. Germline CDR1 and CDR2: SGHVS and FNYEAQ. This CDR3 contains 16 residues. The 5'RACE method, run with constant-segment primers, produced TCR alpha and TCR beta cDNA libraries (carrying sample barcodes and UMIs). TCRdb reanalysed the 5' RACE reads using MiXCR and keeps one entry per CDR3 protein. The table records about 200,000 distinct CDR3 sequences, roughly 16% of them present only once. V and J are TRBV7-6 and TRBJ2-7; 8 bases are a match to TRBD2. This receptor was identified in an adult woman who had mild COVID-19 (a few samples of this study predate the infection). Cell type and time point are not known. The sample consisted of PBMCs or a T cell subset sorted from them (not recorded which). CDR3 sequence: CASSLRESGSSYEQYF. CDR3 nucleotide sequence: TGTGCCAGCAGCTTACGGGAGAGCGGGAGCTCCTACGAGCAGTACTTC.